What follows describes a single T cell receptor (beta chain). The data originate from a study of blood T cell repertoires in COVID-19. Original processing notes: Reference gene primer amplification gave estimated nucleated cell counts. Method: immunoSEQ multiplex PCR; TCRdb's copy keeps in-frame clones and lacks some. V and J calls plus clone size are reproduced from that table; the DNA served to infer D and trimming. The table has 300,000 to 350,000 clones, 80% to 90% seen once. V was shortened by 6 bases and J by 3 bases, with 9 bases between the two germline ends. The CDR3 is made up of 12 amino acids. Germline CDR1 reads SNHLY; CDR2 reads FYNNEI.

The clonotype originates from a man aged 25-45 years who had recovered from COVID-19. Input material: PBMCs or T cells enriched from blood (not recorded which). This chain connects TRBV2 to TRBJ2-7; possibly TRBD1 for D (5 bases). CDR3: CASRQTDYEQYF. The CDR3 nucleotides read TGTGCCAGCAGACAGACAGACTACGAGCAGTACTTC.